This T cell receptor beta chain stems from a study of blood T cell repertoires in COVID-19. Study background: T cells, B-cell-depleted T cells, or PBMCs provided the cDNA or gDNA that served as material.

With 5 bases removed from V and 5 bases from J, the gap between germline ends came to 18 bases. The CDR3 consists of 15 residues. The germline V gene has CDR1 LGHDT and CDR2 YNNKEL (reference sequence). Assay used: immunoSEQ multiplex PCR; TCRdb lists only in-frame clones, some missing. The sample carries about 380,000 clones, roughly 85% recorded once. This clone was counted only a few times. The sample comprised peripheral blood. The rearrangement uses TRBV3-1 (or the pseudogene TRBV3-2) and TRBJ1-1; weak D call: TRBD1 (5 bases). This clonotype originated in a young woman with acute or convalescent COVID-19. The CDR3 coding sequence is TGTGCCAGCAGCATATCCCAGGGTTATAGAACTGAAGCTTTCTTT. This encodes CASSISQGYRTEAFF.